These 28 T cell receptor beta chains came from one sample sequenced in a study of blood T cells in healthy people across ages. The second PCR ran about 7 to 12 cycles with a sample-barcoded 5' primer and J-beta primers. TCRdb called the 5' RACE reads again in MiXCR, with one record for every CDR3 protein. This repertoire shows approximately 780,000 distinct CDR3 sequences, about a quarter found once; its top ten account for about 2.9%. The sample also formed part of further work on T cells of mothers and their children.

The sequenced sample was blood. The receptors shown here come from a boy younger than 18 in good health.

This clonotype was observed a handful of times. CDR3 in amino acids: CASSLSSGLNEQFF. For the CDR3, the DNA is TGTGCCAGCAGCTTAAGCTCAGGACTCAATGAGCAGTTCTTC. The chain couples TRBV7-3 to TRBJ2-5; perhaps TRBD2 as D (5 bases). The J call may be faulty, since TRBJ2-1 better matches the DNA end. Germline CDR1 and CDR2: SGHTA and FQGTGA. The CDR3 length is 14 residues.

The chain employs TRBV11-2 and TRBJ2-3; 8 positions match TRBD2. This CDR3 contains 16 residues. Germline loops: CDR1 SGHAT, CDR2 FQNNGV. With 0 bases clipped from V and 2 bases from J, the junction kept 4 bases outside the gene matches. The CDR3 loop reads CASSLEGGGPTDTQYF. The DNA for the CDR3 is TGTGCCAGCAGCTTAGAAGGCGGGGGGCCCACAGATACGCAGTATTTT.

V usage is TRBV11-2 and J usage is TRBJ1-2; 8 nucleotides line up with TRBD1. The germline gives CDR1 SGHAT, CDR2 FQNNGV. Losses at the gene ends were 0 bases for V and 1 base for J; bases not matched to a gene: 7. The CDR3 sequence is 17 residues long. For the CDR3, the DNA is TGTGCCAGCAGCTTAGATCAGGGGGCCAGAATTAACTATGGCTACACCTTC. Protein: CASSLDQGARINYGYTF. The complete variable domain, with remaining parts taken from reference TRBV11-2 and TRBJ1-2, reads EAGVAQSPRYKIIEKRQSVAFWCNPISGHATLYWYQQILGQGPKLLIQFQNNGVVDDSQLPKDRFSAERLKGVDSTLKIQPAKLEDSAVYLCASSLDQGARINYGYTFGSGTRLTVV.

This clonotype was observed at least ten times. V usage is TRBV7-2 and J usage is TRBJ2-4; TRBD1 might be the D (6 bases). The CDR3 spans 14 residues. The V end lost 1 base, the J end lost 7 bases, and 11 bases lay between the germline ends. The germline V gene encodes CDR1 SGHTA and CDR2 FQGNSA. CDR3 in amino acids: CASSLGGQGNIQYF. CDR3 coding DNA: TGTGCCAGCAGCTTAGGGGGTCAGGGGAACATTCAGTACTTC.

Only a few counts were recorded for this clonotype. The genes are TRBV13 and TRBJ2-3; TRBD2 aligns across 13 bases. After removal of 0 bases from V and 3 bases from J, the junction contained 6 bases not matched to a gene. This CDR3 is built from 18 residues. Germline V gene sequence: CDR1 PRHDT, CDR2 FYEKMQ (reference sequence). This chain's CDR3 is CASSLGLAGGLRTDTQYF. CDR3 sequence (DNA): TGTGCCAGCAGCTTAGGACTAGCGGGGGGGCTTCGGACAGATACGCAGTATTTT.

The chain carries TRBV11-2 and TRBJ2-5, with a possible D match to TRBD1 (6 bases). V was pared by 3 bases and J by 11 bases, with 19 bases between. The germline CDR1 and CDR2 sequences are SGHAT and FQNNGV. The CDR3 has 14 residues. This CDR3 reads CASSFEGRGREQYF. The CDR3 DNA is TGTGCCAGCAGCTTCGAGGGCAGGGGTAGAGAGCAGTACTTC.

This clonotype was seen only once. This chain links TRBV7-9 with TRBJ1-4; D uncertain. The CDR3 is 14 residues long. With 1 base removed from V and 7 bases from J, the gap between germline ends came to 10 bases. Germline values: CDR1 SEHNR, CDR2 FQNEAQ (reference sequence). CDR3 DNA sequence: TGTGCCAGCAGCTTAGAAGGGAAGGGTGAAAAACTGTTTTTT. Translation: CASSLEGKGEKLFF.

The V gene is TRBV9, the J gene TRBJ2-4, with a possible D match to TRBD2 (6 bases). The germline V gene encodes CDR1 SGDLS and CDR2 YYNGEE. With 7 bases removed from V and 8 bases from J, the gap between germline ends came to 16 bases. The CDR3 runs 13 residues. The CDR3 DNA reads as TGTGCCAGCGGACAAGGGTGGGAGGACATTCAGTACTTC. Translated: CASGQGWEDIQYF.

CDR3 residues: CSARFSGERETQYF. Here the CDR3 DNA reads TGCAGTGCTAGATTCTCGGGGGAGAGAGAGACCCAGTACTTC. The chain links TRBV20-1 to TRBJ2-5; D is possibly TRBD2 (6 bases). This CDR3 has 14 amino acids. Germline-derived CDR1 and CDR2 are DFQATT and SNEGSKA (reference sequence). The V end lost 2 bases, the J end lost 4 bases, and 14 bases lay between the germline ends.

The chain couples TRBV12-3 or TRBV12-4 to TRBJ1-1, with TRBD1 identical over 8 bases. The CDR3 has 16 amino acids. V shed 6 bases, J shed 1 base, and the junction held 10 bases outside the gene matches. In DNA form, the CDR3 reads TGTGCCAGCAGCCCCCTGGACAGGGCCTCGAACACTGAAGCTTTCTTT. This translates into CASSPLDRASNTEAFF.

This rearrangement joins TRBV12-3 or TRBV12-4 to TRBJ2-5, with 12 positions matching TRBD2. V gave up 5 bases and J gave up 5 bases; unmatched junction bases: 6. CDR3 length equals 15 residues. The CDR3 loop reads CASSRTSGVIETQYF. In nucleotides, the CDR3 is TGTGCCAGCAGTCGGACTAGCGGGGTAATCGAGACCCAGTACTTC.

This clonotype was seen many times. This chain uses TRBV29-1 with TRBJ2-5, with 9 bases matching TRBD1. The V gene's germline CDR1 is SQVTM and CDR2 ANQGSEA. Trimming removed 6 bases from V and 4 bases from J; junction bases left unmatched: 12. CDR3 length: 15 amino acids. The CDR3 region has the DNA TGCAGCGTCCCCAGGGACAGGGTGTTATCAGAGACCCAGTACTTC. It translates to CSVPRDRVLSETQYF.

This clonotype was detected only a few times. The junction shows a germline mismatch at one end, possibly a read error. The V call is TRBV29-1, the J call TRBJ1-4, with D uncertain. CDR1 and CDR2 from the germline V gene are SQVTM and ANQGSEA. CDR3 size: 12 residues. This CDR3 reads CSGAGNGEKLFF. CDR3 DNA sequence: TGCAGCGGGGCGGGTAATGGGGAAAAGCTGTTTTTT.

J is TRBJ1-2 and V is TRBV12-3 or TRBV12-4; the match to TRBD1 covers 9 bases. V gave up 7 bases and J gave up 7 bases; unmatched junction bases: 7. The CDR3 loop spans 13 amino acids. CDR3 bases: TGTGCCAGCAACGACAGGGGGTCGAGTGGCTACACCTTC. This gives the protein CASNDRGSSGYTF.

In its sample, this clonotype was seen once. The V and J genes are TRBV12-3 or TRBV12-4 and TRBJ1-3, with D tentatively TRBD1 (5 bases). Trimming pared 6 bases from V and 4 bases from J, leaving 7 bases between. CDR3 length: 12 residues. CDR3 sequence (DNA): TGTGCCAGCAGCTGGGGGGGAAACACCATATATTTT. Residues: CASSWGGNTIYF.

The chain combines TRBV2 with TRBJ2-5; TRBD2 matches 11 bases. Germline V gene data show CDR1 as SNHLY and CDR2 as FYNNEI. The CDR3 runs to 15 residues. V dropped 4 bases and J dropped 1; count of bases not matched to a gene: 2. The CDR3 sequence: CASSGLAGFQETQYF. CDR3 coding DNA: TGTGCCAGCAGTGGACTAGCGGGGTTCCAAGAGACCCAGTACTTC.

The chain carries TRBV3-1 and TRBJ2-1, with unresolved D. The last part of the DNA fits TRBJ2-5 better; the J call may be wrong. The CDR3 has 14 residues. CDR1 LGHDT and CDR2 YNNKEL come from the germline V gene (reference sequence). The CDR3 coding sequence is TGTGCCAGCAGCCAAGAGGAGTCGCCCGTCCCCCAGTACTTC. Translating gives CASSQEESPVPQYF.

The V call is TRBV10-3, the J call TRBJ2-1; D perhaps matches TRBD2 (6 bases). Germline V gene lookup returns CDR1 ENHRY and CDR2 SYGVKD. The CDR3 consists of 14 residues. Trimming left V 2 bases short and J 4 bases short, with 9 bases between. As DNA, the CDR3 is TGTGCCATCAGTGAGCGGCTAGCGTACAATGAGCAGTTCTTC. As protein: CAISERLAYNEQFF.

The chain recombines TRBV28 with TRBJ2-5; D is perhaps TRBD2 (7 bases). Judging by the DNA end, TRBJ2-1 fits better; the J call may be wrong. Germline V gene data show CDR1 as MDHEN and CDR2 as SYDVKM. This CDR3 spans 13 amino acids. The CDR3 DNA reads TGTGCCAGCAGAGAGGGGGGGGCGGATGAGCAGTTCTTC. This translates into CASREGGADEQFF.

This chain joins TRBV12-3 or TRBV12-4 and TRBJ1-2; maybe TRBD1 (6 bases). CDR3 length: 13 amino acids. Trimming cost V 11 bases and J 3 bases, with 16 bases left between them. CDR3: CAVREGVDYGYTF. The CDR3 DNA reads TGTGCCGTGCGGGAGGGGGTAGACTATGGCTACACCTTC.

This clonotype was counted a few times. The rearrangement uses TRBV2 and TRBJ2-4, with D unclear. V was cut by 3 bases and J by 0 bases, with 6 bases left in between. The germline V gene has CDR1 SNHLY and CDR2 FYNNEI. The CDR3 covers 14 residues. This CDR3 reads CASSDRVAKNIQYF. Here the CDR3 DNA reads TGTGCCAGCAGTGATCGGGTAGCCAAAAACATTCAGTACTTC.

This clonotype was picked up a small number of times. The chain recombines TRBV5-1 with TRBJ2-5; TRBD2 agrees at 10 bases. The CDR3 is made up of 17 amino acids. The V gene's germline CDR1 is SGHRS and CDR2 YFSETQ. J lost 2 bases, V lost 1 base, and 8 bases had no gene match. CDR3 amino acids: CASSLLSGGPPQETQYF. Written as DNA, the CDR3 is TGCGCCAGCAGCTTGCTTAGCGGGGGGCCACCTCAAGAGACCCAGTACTTC.

The chain uses TRBV7-8 and TRBJ1-3, with unresolved D. Germline V gene sequence: CDR1 SGHVS, CDR2 FQNEAQ. Trimming removed 5 bases from V and 7 bases from J, with 15 bases in between. The CDR3 loop spans 14 amino acids. CDR3 nucleotide sequence: TGTGCCAGCAGCCTTGTTCACGGCCAGAACACCATATATTTT. Amino acid sequence: CASSLVHGQNTIYF.

The J gene is TRBJ2-1, the V gene TRBV2, with unresolved D. The CDR3 runs to 14 residues. The germline V gene has CDR1 SNHLY and CDR2 FYNNEI. V was clipped by 1 base and J by 4 bases, with 8 bases between them. This chain's CDR3 is CASSEVTEYNEQFF. In DNA, the CDR3 is TGTGCCAGCAGTGAAGTTACCGAGTACAATGAGCAGTTCTTC. Full variable domain (remainder filled in from reference TRBV2 and TRBJ2-1): EPEVTQTPSHQVTQMGQEVILRCVPISNHLYFYWYRQILGQKVEFLVSFYNNEISEKSEIFDDQFSVERPDGSNFTLKIRSTKLEDSAMYFCASSEVTEYNEQFFGPGTRLTVL.

This clonotype was recorded a few times. This chain joins TRBV18 and TRBJ2-4; TRBD2 might be the D (6 bases). Germline lookup yields CDR1 KGHSH and CDR2 LQKENI. The CDR3 sequence is 13 residues long. The V and J ends lost 0 bases and 6 bases respectively, with 6 bases between them. CDR3 nucleotides: TGTGCCAGCTCACCACCGCGGGGAAACATTCAGTACTTC. Translating it yields CASSPPRGNIQYF.

The chain joins TRBV20-1 to TRBJ1-5; D is unclear. The germline V gene encodes CDR1 DFQATT and CDR2 SNEGSKA (reference sequence). Between the trimmed V and J ends, which lost 6 bases and 0 bases, there was a span of 12 bases. CDR3 size: 14 residues. Here the CDR3 reads CSAGERYSNQPQHF. CDR3 nucleotide sequence: TGCAGTGCCGGGGAGAGATATAGCAATCAGCCCCAGCATTTT.

V is TRBV3-1 and J is TRBJ2-7; D gene uncertain. Germline CDR1 LGHDT, CDR2 YNNKEL (reference sequence). V was pared by 1 base and J by 3 bases, with 16 bases between. CDR3 size: 16 residues. The CDR3 spells CASSQVYEGRHYEQYF. The DNA for the CDR3 is TGTGCCAGCAGCCAAGTTTACGAAGGCCGACACTACGAGCAGTACTTC.

This chain connects TRBV6-6 to TRBJ2-1; 12 bases align to TRBD1. Germline CDR1 reads MNHNY; CDR2 reads SVGAGI (reference sequence). The CDR3 consists of 17 residues. J lost 6 bases, V lost 1 base, and 7 bases had no gene match. The CDR3 region is CASSYFSGTGGPNEQFF. The CDR3 DNA reads TGTGCCAGCAGTTACTTCTCCGGGACAGGGGGCCCCAATGAGCAGTTCTTC.